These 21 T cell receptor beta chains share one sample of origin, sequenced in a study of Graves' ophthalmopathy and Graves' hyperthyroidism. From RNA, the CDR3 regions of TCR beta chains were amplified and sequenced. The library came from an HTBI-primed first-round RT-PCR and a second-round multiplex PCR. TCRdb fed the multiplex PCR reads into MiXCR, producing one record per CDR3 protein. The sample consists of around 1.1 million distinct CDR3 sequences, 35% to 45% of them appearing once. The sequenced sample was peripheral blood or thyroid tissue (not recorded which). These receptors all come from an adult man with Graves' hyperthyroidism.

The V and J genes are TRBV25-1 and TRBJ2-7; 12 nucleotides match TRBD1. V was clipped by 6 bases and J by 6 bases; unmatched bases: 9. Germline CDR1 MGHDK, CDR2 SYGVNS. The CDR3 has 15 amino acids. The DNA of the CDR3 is TGTGCCAGCAGCGTAGCCCCGGGACAGGGGGCCGAGCAGTACTTC. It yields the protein CASSVAPGQGAEQYF.

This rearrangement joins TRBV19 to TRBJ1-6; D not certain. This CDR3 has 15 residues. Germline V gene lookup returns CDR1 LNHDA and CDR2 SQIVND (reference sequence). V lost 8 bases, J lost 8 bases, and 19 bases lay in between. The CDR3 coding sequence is TGTGCCAGTGGCACCGGCAGCTGGGCTTATTCACCCCTCCACTTT. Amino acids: CASGTGSWAYSPLHF.

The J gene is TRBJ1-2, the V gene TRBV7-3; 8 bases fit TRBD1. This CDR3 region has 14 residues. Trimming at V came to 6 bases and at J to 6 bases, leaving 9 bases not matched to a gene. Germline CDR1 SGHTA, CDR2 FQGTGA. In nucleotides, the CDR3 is TGTGCCAGCAGTTACCAGGACAGGGTCGATGGCTACACCTTC. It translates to CASSYQDRVDGYTF.

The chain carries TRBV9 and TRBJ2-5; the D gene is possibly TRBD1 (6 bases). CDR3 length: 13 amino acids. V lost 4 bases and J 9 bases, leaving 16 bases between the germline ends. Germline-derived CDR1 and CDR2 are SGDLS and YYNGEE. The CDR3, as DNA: TGTGCCAGCAGCCGTCAGGGGCTGGAGGCCCAGTACTTC. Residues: CASSRQGLEAQYF.

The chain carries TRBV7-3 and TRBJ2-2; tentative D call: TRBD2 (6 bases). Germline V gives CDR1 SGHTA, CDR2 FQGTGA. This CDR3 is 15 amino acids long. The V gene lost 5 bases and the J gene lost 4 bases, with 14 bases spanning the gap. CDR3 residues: CASSPGPGLTGELFF. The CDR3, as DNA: TGTGCCAGCAGCCCAGGCCCGGGACTCACCGGGGAGCTGTTTTTT. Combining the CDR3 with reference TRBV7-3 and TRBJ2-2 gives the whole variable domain GAGVSQTPSNKVTEKGKYVELRCDPISGHTALYWYRQSLGQGPEFLIYFQGTGAADDSGLPNDRFFAVRPEGSVSTLKIQRTERGDSAVYLCASSPGPGLTGELFFGEGSRLTVL.

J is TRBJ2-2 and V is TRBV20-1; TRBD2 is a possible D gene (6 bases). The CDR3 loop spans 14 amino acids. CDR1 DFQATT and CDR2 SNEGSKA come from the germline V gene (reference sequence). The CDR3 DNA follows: TGCAGGGCCTCTGCGGGGAAGGACACCGGGGAGCTGTTTTTT. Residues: CRASAGKDTGELFF.

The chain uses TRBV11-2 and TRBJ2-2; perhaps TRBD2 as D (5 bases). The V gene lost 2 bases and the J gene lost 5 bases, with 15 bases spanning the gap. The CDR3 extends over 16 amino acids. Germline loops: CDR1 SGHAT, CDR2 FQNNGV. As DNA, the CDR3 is TGTGCCAGCAGCTTATTTAGAGGGAGAGGGACCGGGGAGCTGTTTTTT. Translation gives CASSLFRGRGTGELFF.

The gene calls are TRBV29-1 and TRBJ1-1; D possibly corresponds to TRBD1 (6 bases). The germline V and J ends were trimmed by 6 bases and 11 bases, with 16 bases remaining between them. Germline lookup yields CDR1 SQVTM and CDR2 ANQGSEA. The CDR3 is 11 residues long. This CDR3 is CSVGAKGGAFF. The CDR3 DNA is TGCAGCGTGGGGGCGAAAGGCGGTGCTTTCTTT.

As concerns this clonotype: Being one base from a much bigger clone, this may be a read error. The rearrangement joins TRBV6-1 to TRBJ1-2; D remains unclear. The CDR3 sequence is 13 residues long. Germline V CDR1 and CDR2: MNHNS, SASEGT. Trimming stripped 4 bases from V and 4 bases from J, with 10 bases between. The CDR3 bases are TGTGCCAGCAGTGCAGTCGAGCGCTATGGCTACACCTTC. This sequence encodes CASSAVERYGYTF.

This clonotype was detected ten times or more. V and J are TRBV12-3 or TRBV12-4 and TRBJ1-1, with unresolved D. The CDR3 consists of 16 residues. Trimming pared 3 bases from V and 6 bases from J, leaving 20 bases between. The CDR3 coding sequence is TGTGCCAGCAGTTTGGGGTCCATAGGGAGAGGCGCTGAAGCTTTCTTT. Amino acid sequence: CASSLGSIGRGAEAFF.

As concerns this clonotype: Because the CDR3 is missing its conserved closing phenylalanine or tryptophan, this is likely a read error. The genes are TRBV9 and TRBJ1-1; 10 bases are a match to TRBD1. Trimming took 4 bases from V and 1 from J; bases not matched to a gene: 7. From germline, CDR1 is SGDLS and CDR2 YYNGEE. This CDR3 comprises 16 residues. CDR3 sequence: CASSPGTGVRNTEAFL. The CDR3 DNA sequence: TGTGCCAGCAGCCCCGGGACAGGGGTCAGGAACACTGAAGCTTTCCTT.

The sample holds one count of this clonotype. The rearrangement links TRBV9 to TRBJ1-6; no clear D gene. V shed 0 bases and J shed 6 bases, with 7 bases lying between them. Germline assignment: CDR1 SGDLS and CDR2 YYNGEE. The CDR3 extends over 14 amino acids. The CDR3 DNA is TGTGCCAGCAGCGTAGACAGTCTTAATTCACCCCTCCACTTT. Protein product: CASSVDSLNSPLHF.

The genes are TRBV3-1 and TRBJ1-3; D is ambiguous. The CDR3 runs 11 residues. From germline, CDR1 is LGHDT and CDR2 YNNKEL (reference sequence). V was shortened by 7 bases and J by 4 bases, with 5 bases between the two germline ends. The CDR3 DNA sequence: TGTGCCAGCACTGACGGAAACACCATATATTTT. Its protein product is CASTDGNTIYF.

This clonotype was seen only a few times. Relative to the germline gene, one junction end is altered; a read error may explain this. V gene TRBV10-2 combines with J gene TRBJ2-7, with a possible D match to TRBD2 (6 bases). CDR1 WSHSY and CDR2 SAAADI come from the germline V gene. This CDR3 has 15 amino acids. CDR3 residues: CASSPRVTGVTEQYF. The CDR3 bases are TGTGCCAGCAGTCCCAGGGTAACGGGGGTCACCGAGCAGTACTTC.

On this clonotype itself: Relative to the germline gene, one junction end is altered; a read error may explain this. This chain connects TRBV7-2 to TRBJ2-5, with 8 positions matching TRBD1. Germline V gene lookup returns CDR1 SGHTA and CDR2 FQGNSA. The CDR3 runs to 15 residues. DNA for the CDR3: TGTGCCAGCAGCTTAGTCGGCGATAGGACAGGGACCCCGTACTTC. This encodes CASSLVGDRTGTPYF.

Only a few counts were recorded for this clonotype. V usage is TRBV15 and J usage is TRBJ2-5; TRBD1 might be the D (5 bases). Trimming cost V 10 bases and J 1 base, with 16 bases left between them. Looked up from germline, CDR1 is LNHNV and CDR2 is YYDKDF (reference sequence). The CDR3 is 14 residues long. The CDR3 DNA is TGTGCCATCCCTAGTGACGACAGCCAAGAGACCCAGTACTTC. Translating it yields CAIPSDDSQETQYF.

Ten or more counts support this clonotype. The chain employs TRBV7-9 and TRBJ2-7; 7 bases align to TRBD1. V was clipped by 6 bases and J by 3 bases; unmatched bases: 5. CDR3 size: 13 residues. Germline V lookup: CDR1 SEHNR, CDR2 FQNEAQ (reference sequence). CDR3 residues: CASSWDSLYEQYF. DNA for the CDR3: TGTGCCAGCAGTTGGGACAGCCTCTACGAGCAGTACTTC. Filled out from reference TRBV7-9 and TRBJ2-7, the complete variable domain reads DTGVSQNPRHKITKRGQNVTFRCDPISEHNRLYWYRQTLGQGPEFLTYFQNEAQLEKSRLLSDRFSAERPKGSFSTLEIQRTEQGDSAMYLCASSWDSLYEQYFGPGTRLTVT.

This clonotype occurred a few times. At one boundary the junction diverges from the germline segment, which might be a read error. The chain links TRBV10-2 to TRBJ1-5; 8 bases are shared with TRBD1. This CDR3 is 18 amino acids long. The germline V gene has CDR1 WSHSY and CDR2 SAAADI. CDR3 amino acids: CASSHRRGQGYSNQPQHF. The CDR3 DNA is TGTGCCAGCAGTCACCGCAGGGGGCAGGGCTATAGCAATCAGCCCCAGCATTTT.

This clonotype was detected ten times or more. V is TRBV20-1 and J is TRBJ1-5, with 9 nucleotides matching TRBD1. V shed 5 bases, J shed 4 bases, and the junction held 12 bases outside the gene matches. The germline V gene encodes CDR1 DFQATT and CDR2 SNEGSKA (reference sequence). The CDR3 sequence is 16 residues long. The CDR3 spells CSAPGTGRFGNQPQHF. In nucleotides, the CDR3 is TGCAGTGCTCCTGGGACAGGGAGATTCGGAAATCAGCCCCAGCATTTT.

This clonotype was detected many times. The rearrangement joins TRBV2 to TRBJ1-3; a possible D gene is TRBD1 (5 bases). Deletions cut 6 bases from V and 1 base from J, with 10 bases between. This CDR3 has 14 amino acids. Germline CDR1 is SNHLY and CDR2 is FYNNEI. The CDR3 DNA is TGTGCCAGCAGAGAGGGGCGTTCTGGAAACACCATATATTTT. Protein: CASREGRSGNTIYF.

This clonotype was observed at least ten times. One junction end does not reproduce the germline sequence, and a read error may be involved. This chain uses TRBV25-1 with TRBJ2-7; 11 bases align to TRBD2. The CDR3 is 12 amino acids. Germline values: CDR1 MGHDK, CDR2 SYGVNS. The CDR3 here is CASSDTGLAVFF. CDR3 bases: TGTGCCAGCAGTGATACGGGACTAGCGGTCTTCTTC.